The clone carrying this T cell receptor (beta chain) occurred a few times. Its specificity is unknown. This entry is derived from a study of T cell repertoires in cytomegalovirus infection. Study details: Based on public TCR beta signatures, there were indications of CMV infection and of a matching HLA type.

Points from the study as a whole: It was HLA-C-restricted CMV-specific TCR beta clonotypes that dominated the response ex vivo.

TCRdb independently ran MiXCR on the reads; one entry per CDR3 protein. This sample has roughly 990,000 distinct CDR3 sequences, with less than 40% found just once. The sequencing used cultured CD8+ T cells from PBMCs, collected from culture after CMV antigen stimulation. The receptor was isolated from a human donor in good health (CMV status not recorded). Some clones in this sample may be carry-over from other donors' samples.

The CDR3 here is CASSQGRDRHTDTQYF. In DNA form, the CDR3 reads TGCGCCAGCAGCCAAGGCCGGGACAGGCACACAGATACGCAGTATTTT. This chain uses TRBV4-3 with TRBJ2-3; 8 bases line up with TRBD1. Germline V CDR1 and CDR2: LGHNA, YSLEER. With V trimmed by 1 base and J by 2 bases, 5 bases remained unmatched. CDR3 length: 16 residues.